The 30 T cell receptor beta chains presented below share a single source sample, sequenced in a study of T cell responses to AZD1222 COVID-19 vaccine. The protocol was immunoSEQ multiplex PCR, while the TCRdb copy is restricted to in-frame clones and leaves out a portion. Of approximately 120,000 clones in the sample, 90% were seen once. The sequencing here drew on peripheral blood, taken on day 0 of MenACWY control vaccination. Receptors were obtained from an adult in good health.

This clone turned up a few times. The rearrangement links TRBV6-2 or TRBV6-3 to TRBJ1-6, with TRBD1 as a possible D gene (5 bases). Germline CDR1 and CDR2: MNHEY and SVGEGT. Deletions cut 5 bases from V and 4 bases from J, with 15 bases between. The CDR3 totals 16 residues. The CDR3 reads CASSQTEALYNSPLHF. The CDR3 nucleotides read TGTGCCAGCAGTCAGACAGAGGCGTTGTATAATTCACCCCTCCACTTT.

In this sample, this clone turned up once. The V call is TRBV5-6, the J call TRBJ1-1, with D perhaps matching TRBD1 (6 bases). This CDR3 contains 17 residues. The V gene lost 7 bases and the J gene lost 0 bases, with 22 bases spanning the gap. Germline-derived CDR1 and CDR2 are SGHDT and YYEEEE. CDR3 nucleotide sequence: TGTGCCAGCGCATTGGGGCTTGGGACACACATGAACACTGAAGCTTTCTTT. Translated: CASALGLGTHMNTEAFF.

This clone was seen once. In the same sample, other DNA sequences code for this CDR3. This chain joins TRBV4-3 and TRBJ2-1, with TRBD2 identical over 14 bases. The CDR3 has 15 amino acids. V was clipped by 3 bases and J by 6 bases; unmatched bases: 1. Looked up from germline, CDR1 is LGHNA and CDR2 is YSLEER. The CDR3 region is CASSQGLAGVNEQFF. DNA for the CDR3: TGCGCCAGCAGCCAGGGACTAGCGGGGGTCAATGAGCAGTTCTTC.

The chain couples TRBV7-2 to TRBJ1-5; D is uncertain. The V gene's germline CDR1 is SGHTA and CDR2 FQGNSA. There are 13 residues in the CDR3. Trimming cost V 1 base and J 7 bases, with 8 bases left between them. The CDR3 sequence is CASSLEARQPQHF. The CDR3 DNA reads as TGTGCCAGCAGCTTAGAGGCACGCCAGCCCCAGCATTTT.

For the CDR3, the DNA is TGTGCCAGCAGCTTAGGCTCCGTTTTGGCCACAGATACGCAGTATTTT. This gives the protein CASSLGSVLATDTQYF. The genes are TRBV7-6 and TRBJ2-3, with D unclear. Per germline, CDR1 SGHVS and CDR2 FNYEAQ. Trimming took off 1 base at V and 2 bases at J, with 13 bases between the two ends. The CDR3 length is 16 residues.

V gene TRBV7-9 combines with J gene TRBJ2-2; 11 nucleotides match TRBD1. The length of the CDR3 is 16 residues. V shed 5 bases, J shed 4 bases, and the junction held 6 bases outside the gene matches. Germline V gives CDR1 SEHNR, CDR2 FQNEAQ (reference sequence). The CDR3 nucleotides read TGTGCCAGCAGCGTGGACAGGGGGCGTTCCACCGGGGAGCTGTTTTTT. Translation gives CASSVDRGRSTGELFF.

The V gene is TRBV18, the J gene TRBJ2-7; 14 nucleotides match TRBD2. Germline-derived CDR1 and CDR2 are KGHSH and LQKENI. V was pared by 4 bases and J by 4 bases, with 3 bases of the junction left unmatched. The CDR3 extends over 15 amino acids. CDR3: CASSQRTSGGYEQYF. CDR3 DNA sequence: TGTGCCAGCTCACAAAGGACTAGCGGGGGGTACGAGCAGTACTTC.

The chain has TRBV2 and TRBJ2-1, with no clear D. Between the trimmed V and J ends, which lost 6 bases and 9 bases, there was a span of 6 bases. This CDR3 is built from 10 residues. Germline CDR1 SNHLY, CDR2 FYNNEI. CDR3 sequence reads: CASRVGEQFF. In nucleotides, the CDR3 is TGTGCCAGCAGGGTAGGTGAGCAGTTCTTC.

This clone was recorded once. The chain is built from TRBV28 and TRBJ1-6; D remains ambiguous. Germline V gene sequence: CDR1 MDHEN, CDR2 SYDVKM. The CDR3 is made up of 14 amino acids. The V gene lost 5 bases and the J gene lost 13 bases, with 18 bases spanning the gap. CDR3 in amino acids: CASSQPLGFAPLHF. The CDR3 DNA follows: TGTGCCAGCAGTCAACCACTAGGGTTTGCGCCCCTCCACTTT.

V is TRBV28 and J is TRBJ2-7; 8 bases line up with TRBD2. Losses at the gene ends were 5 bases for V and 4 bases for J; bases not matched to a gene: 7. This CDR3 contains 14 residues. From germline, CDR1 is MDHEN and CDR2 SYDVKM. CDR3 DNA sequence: TGTGCCAGCAGTGGCCCAGCGGGAGTATACGAGCAGTACTTC. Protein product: CASSGPAGVYEQYF.

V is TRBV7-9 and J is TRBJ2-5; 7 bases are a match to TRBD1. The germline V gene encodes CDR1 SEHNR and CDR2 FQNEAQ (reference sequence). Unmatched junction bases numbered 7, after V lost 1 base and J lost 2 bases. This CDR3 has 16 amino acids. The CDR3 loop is CASSLGQGNLQETQYF. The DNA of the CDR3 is TGTGCCAGCAGCTTAGGACAGGGCAACTTACAAGAGACCCAGTACTTC.

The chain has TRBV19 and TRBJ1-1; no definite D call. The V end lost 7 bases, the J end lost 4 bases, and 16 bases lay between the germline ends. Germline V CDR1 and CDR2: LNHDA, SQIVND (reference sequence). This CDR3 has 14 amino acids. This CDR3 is CASKGLNRGTEAFF. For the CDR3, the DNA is TGTGCCAGTAAGGGCCTTAACCGGGGCACTGAAGCTTTCTTT.

The CDR3 nucleotides are TGTGCCAGCAGCTTAAGGGAGAACACTGAAGCTTTCTTT. Its translation is CASSLRENTEAFF. The chain carries TRBV7-2 and TRBJ1-1; D is unclear. In germline, CDR1 is SGHTA, CDR2 FQGNSA. V was pared by 2 bases and J by 1 base, with 5 bases between. CDR3 length: 13 amino acids.

The CDR3 reads CAWSVVETQYF. The CDR3 DNA is TGTGCCTGGAGTGTCGTAGAGACCCAGTACTTC. The chain uses TRBV30 and TRBJ2-5; D call uncertain. The germline gives CDR1 GTSNPN, CDR2 SVGIG (reference sequence). The CDR3 loop spans 11 amino acids. Trimming pared 0 bases from V and 4 bases from J, leaving 3 bases between.

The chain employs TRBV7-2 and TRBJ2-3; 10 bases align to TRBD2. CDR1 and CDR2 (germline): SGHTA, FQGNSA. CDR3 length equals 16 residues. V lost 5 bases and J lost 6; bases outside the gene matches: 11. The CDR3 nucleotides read TGTGCCAGCAGCACGACCCCGGGACTAGCGTTGGATACGCAGTATTTT. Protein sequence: CASSTTPGLALDTQYF.

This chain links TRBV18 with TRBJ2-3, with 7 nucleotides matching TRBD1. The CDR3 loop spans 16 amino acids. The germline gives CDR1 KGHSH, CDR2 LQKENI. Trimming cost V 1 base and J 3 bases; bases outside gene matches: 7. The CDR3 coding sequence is TGTGCCAGCTCACCACAGTGGGACAGTCGGACAGATACGCAGTATTTT. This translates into CASSPQWDSRTDTQYF.

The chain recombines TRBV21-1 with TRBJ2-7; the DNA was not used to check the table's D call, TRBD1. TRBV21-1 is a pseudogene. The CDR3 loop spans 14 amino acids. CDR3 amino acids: CASAGTGDPYEQYV. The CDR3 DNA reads TGTGCCAGCGCCGGGACAGGGGATCCCTACGAGCAGTACGTC.

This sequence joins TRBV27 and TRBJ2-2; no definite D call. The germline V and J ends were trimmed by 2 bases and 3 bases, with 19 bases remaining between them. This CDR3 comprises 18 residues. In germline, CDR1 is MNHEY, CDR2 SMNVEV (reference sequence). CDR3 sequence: CASSLTAPRITDTGELFF. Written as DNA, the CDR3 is TGTGCCAGCAGTTTAACCGCCCCTAGGATCACAGACACCGGGGAGCTGTTTTTT.

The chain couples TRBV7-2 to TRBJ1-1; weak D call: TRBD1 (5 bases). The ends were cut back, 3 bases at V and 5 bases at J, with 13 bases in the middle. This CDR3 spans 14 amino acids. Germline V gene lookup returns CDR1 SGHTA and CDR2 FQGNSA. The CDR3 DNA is TGTGCCAGCAGCTTTGCCGCCCAGGGAACTGAAGCTTTCTTT. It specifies CASSFAAQGTEAFF.

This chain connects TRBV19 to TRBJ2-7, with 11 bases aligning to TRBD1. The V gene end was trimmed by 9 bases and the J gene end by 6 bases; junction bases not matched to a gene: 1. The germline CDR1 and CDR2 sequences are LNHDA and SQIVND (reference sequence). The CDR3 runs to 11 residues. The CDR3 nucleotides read TGTGCCAGCGGGACAGGGGGCGAGCAGTACTTC. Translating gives CASGTGGEQYF.

The CDR3 region is CASSQVWGGYTF. In DNA, the CDR3 is TGTGCCAGCAGCCAAGTATGGGGGGGCTACACCTTC. The gene calls are TRBV3-1 (or the pseudogene TRBV3-2) and TRBJ1-2, with a possible D match to TRBD1 (5 bases). V lost 1 base, J lost 8 bases, and 8 bases lay in between. The CDR3 has 12 residues. CDR1 and CDR2 from the germline V gene are LGHDT and YNNKEL (reference sequence).

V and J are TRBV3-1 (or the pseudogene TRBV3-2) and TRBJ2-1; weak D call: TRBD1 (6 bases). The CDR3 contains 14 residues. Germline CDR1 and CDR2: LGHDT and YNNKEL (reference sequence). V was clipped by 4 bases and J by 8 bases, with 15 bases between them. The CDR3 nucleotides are TGTGCCAGCAGCCCACAAAGGGGGTTGGATGAGCAGTTCTTC. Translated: CASSPQRGLDEQFF.

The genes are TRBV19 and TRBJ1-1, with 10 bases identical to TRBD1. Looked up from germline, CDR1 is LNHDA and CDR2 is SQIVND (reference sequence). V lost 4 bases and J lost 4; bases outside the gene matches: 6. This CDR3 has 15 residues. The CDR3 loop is CASSTYRTGGTEAFF. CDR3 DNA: TGTGCCAGTAGTACATATCGGACAGGGGGCACTGAAGCTTTCTTT.

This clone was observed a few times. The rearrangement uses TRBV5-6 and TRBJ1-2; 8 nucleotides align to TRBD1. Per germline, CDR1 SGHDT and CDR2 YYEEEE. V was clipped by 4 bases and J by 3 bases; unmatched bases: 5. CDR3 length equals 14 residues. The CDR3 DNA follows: TGTGCCAGCAGCACTGGGACAGGCTACTATGGCTACACCTTC. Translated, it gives CASSTGTGYYGYTF.

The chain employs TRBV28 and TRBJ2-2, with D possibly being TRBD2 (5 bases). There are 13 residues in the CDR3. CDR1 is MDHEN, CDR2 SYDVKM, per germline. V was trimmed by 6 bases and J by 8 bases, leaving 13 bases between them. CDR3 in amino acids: CASRVSGRGELFF. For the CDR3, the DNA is TGTGCCAGCAGAGTAAGCGGAAGGGGGGAGCTGTTTTTT.

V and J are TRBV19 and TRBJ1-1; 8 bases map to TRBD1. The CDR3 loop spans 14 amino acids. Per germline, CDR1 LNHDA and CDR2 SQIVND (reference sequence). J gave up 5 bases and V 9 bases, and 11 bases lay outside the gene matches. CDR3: CASSRTGTITEAFF. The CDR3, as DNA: TGTGCCAGCTCACGGACAGGGACGATTACTGAAGCTTTCTTT.

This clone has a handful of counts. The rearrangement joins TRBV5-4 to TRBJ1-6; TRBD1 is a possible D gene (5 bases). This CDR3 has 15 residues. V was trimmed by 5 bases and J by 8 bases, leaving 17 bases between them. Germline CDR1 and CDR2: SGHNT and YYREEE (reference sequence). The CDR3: CASSSGAGFDSPLHF. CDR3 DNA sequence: TGTGCCAGCAGTTCCGGGGCAGGGTTCGATTCACCCCTCCACTTT.

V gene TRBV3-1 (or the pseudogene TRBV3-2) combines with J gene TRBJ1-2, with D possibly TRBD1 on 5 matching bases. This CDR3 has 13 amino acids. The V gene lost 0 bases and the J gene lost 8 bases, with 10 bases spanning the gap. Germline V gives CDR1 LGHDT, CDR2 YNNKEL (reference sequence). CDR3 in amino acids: CASSQEAGPGYTF. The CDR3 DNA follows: TGTGCCAGCAGCCAAGAGGCAGGGCCGGGCTACACCTTC.

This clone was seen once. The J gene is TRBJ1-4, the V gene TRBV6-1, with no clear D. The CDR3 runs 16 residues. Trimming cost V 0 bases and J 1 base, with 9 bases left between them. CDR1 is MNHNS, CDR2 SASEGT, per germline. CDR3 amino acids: CASSEAGRKTNEKLFF. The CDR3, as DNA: TGTGCCAGCAGTGAAGCGGGGAGGAAAACTAATGAAAAACTGTTTTTT.

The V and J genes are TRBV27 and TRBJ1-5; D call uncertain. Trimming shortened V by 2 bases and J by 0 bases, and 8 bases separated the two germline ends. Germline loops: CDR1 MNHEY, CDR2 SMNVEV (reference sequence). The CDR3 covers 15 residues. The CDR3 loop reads CASSLAEYSNQPQHF. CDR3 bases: TGTGCCAGCAGTTTAGCAGAGTATAGCAATCAGCCCCAGCATTTT.